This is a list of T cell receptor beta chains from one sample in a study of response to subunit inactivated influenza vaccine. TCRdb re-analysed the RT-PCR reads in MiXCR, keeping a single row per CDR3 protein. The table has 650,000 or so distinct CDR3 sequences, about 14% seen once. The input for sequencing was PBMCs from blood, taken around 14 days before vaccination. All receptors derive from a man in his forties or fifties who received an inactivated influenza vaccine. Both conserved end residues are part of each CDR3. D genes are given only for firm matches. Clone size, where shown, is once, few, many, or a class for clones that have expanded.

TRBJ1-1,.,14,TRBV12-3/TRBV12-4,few,TGTGCCAGCAGTTTAGCGCGCCAGAACACTGAAGCTTTCTTT,CASSLARQNTEAFF
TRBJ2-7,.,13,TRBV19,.,TGTGCCACCAGTTTCTCGGATTCCTACGAGCAGTACTTC,CATSFSDSYEQYF
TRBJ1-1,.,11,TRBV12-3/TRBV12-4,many,TGTGCCAGCAGAGCCGGGGACGAAGCTTTCTTT,CASRAGDEAFF
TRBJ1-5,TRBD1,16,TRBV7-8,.,TGTGCCAGCAGCGTCCGACAGGGGGGAGGCAATCAGCCCCAGCATTTT,CASSVRQGGGNQPQHF
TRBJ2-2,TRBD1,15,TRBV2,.,TGTGCCAGCAGACACAACAGGGGGTCCACCGGGGAGCTGTTTTTT,CASRHNRGSTGELFF
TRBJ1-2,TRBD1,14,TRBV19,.,TGTGCCAGTAGTAGGGGGACAGGAAACTATGGCTACACCTTC,CASSRGTGNYGYTF
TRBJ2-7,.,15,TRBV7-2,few,TGTGCCAGCAGCTTATATAACAGCGAAGTCTACGAGCAGTACTTC,CASSLYNSEVYEQYF
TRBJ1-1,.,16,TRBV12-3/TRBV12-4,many,.,CASSSSSNWRTSEAFF
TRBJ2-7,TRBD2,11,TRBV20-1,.,TGCAGTACGAGCGGGAGCTACGAGCAGTACTTC,CSTSGSYEQYF
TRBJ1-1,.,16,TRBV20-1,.,TGCAGTGCTAGAGGACGGGCAGGGGTCATGAACACTGAAGCTTTCTTT,CSARGRAGVMNTEAFF
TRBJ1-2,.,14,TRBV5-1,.,TGCGCCAGCAGCTTTGATCCGGGGGCGTATGGCTACACCTTC,CASSFDPGAYGYTF
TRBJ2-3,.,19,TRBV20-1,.,TGCAGTGCTAGAGATCATCAAATGAGCGGCCGAAGGACCACAGATACGCAGTATTTT,CSARDHQMSGRRTTDTQYF
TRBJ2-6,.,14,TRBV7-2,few,TGTGCCAGCAGCCAAAGGTCTGGGGCCAACGTCCTGACTTTC,CASSQRSGANVLTF
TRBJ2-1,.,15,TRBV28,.,TGTGCCAGCAGTTTGGGGGGACAGCAAATCAATGAGCAGTTCTTC,CASSLGGQQINEQFF
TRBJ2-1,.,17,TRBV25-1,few,TGTGCCAGCAGTGAGGTCTCCTGGTTTGCGGGGTCGGATGAGCAGTTCTTC,CASSEVSWFAGSDEQFF
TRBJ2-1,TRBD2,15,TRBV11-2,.,TGTGCCAGCAGCTTAGCCGGGAGGGCCTTCGGTGAGCAGTTCTTC,CASSLAGRAFGEQFF
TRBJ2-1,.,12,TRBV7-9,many,TGTGCCAGCAGCTCCTCACGCAATGAGCAGTTCTTC,CASSSSRNEQFF
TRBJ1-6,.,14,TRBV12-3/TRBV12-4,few,TGTGCCAGCAACTCAGGGTCCCGAGATTCACCCCTCCACTTT,CASNSGSRDSPLHF
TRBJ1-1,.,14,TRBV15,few,TGTGCCACCAGCAGAGAAGGAACGAACACTGAAGCTTTCTTT,CATSREGTNTEAFF
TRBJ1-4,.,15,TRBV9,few,TGTGCCAGCAGCGTCACAGGTGCAACTAATGAAAAACTGTTTTTT,CASSVTGATNEKLFF
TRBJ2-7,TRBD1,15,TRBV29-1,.,TGCAGCGTAGAAGTTTTGGGACAGGGTTCCTACGAGCAGTACTTC,CSVEVLGQGSYEQYF
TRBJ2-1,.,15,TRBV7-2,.,TGTGCCAGCAGCTTAGTCGCGGGGTACTACAATGAGCAGTTCTTC,CASSLVAGYYNEQFF
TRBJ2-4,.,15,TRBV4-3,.,TGCGCCAGCAGCCAAGATCCGGGAGAGGGAAACATTCAGTACTTC,CASSQDPGEGNIQYF
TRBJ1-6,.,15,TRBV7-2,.,TGTGCCAGCAGCTCCGTGTCGGGCACGAATTCACCCCTCCACTTT,CASSSVSGTNSPLHF
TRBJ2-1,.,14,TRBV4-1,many,TGCGCCAGCAGCATACACTCAGCTGACAATGAGCAGTTCTTC,CASSIHSADNEQFF
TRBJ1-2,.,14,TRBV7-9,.,TGTGCCAGCAGCTTAGGCAGGGGAAAGGACGGCTACACCTTC,CASSLGRGKDGYTF
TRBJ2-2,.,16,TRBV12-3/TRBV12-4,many,TGTGCCAGCAGTTTCGGTCTGGGGCCGGGCACCGGGGAGCTGTTTTTT,CASSFGLGPGTGELFF
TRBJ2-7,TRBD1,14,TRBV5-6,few,TGTGCCAGCAGCTTGAGGACCGGGACAGGGAGAGTAAACTTC,CASSLRTGTGRVNF
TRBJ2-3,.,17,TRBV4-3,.,TGCGCCAGCAGCCAAGATAAGGTTCGACCCGAATGGGATACGCAGTATTTT,CASSQDKVRPEWDTQYF
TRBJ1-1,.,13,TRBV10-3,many,TGTGCCATCAGTCAACAGGGGAACACTGAAGCTTTCTTT,CAISQQGNTEAFF
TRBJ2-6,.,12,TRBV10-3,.,TGTGCCAGCAATTCTGGGGCCAACGTCCTGACTTTC,CASNSGANVLTF
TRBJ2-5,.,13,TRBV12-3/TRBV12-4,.,TGTGCCAGCAGCCAAGACACGTTAAAGACCCAGTACTTC,CASSQDTLKTQYF
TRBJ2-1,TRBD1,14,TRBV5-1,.,TGCGCCAGCAGCCAGGGACAGGCTTTCAGTGAGCAGTTCTTC,CASSQGQAFSEQFF
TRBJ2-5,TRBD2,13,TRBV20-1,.,TGCAGTGCTACCCGGGGGGGGGAAGAGACCCAGTACTTC,CSATRGGEETQYF
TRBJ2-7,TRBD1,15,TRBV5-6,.,TGTGCCAGCATCGGACAGGGGGGAACGTCCTACGAGCAGTACTTC,CASIGQGGTSYEQYF
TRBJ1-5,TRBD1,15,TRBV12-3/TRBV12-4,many,TGTGCCAGCAGTTTATCAGGGGGATTCAATCAGCCCCAGCATTTT,CASSLSGGFNQPQHF
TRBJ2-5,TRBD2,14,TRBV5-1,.,TGCGCCAGCAGCTCCGAGCGGGGCCAAGAGACCCAGTACTTC,CASSSERGQETQYF
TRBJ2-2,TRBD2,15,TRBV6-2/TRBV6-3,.,TGTGCCAGCAGTCCCCCGGGGGGTGGGACCGGGGAGCTGTTTTTT,CASSPPGGGTGELFF
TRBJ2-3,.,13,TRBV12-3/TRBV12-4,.,TGTGCCAGCAGCCCCCCCCGTACAGATACGCAGTATTTT,CASSPPRTDTQYF
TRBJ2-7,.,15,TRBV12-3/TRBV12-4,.,TGTGCCAGCAGCCGGCCCGGGACTCCACCCTACGAGCAGTACTTC,CASSRPGTPPYEQYF
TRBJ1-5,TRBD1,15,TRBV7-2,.,TGTGCCAGCAGCTTAGCCGACAGGGATTATCAGCCCCAGCATTTT,CASSLADRDYQPQHF
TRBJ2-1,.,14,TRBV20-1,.,TGCAGTGCTAGATTTGGGTATAAGGGCAATGAGCAGTTCTTC,CSARFGYKGNEQFF
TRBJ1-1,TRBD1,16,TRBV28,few,TGTGCCAGCAGCTCCGACAGGGGGCGAGGCAACAGTGAAGCTTTCTTT,CASSSDRGRGNSEAFF
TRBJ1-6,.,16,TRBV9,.,TGTGCCAGCAGCGCCCTCCCGGGGGCGAATAATTCACCCCTCCACTTT,CASSALPGANNSPLHF
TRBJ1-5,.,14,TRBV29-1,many,TGCAGCGTTGCGGGGGCGCATGGCAATCAGCCCCAGCATTTT,CSVAGAHGNQPQHF
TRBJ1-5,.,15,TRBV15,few,TGTGCCACCAGCAGAGGCAGGGATAGCAATCAGCCCCAGCATTTT,CATSRGRDSNQPQHF
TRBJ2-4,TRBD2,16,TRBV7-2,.,TGTGCCAGCAGCTTAGACCCGGCGGGAGGGGGAAACATTCAGTACTTC,CASSLDPAGGGNIQYF
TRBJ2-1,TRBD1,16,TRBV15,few,TGTGCCACCAGCAGAGAACAGGGGGGTGCCGTCAATGAGCAGTTCTTC,CATSREQGGAVNEQFF
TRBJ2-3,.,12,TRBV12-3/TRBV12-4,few,TGTGCCAGCAGTCCACGGAGGAATACGCAGTATTTT,CASSPRRNTQYF
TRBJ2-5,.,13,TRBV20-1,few,TGCAGTGCTAGGACGGGTTCACTAGAGACCCAGTACTTC,CSARTGSLETQYF
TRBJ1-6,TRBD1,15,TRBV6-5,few,TGTGCCAGCAGTTCCGGGACAGCCCATAATTCACCCCTCCACTTT,CASSSGTAHNSPLHF
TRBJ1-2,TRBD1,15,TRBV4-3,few,TGCGCCAGCAGCCACCAGCAACAGGGGAACTATGGCTACACCTTC,CASSHQQQGNYGYTF
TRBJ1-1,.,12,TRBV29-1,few,TGCAGCGTGAACACGGGGAACACTGAAGCTTTCTTT,CSVNTGNTEAFF
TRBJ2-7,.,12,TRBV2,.,TGTGCCAGCAGTGCGGACGTTTCGGTGCAGTACTTC,CASSADVSVQYF
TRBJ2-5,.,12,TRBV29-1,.,TGCAGCGTTGCGAACAGTCAAGAGACCCAGTACTTC,CSVANSQETQYF
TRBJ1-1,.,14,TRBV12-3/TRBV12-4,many,TGTGCCAGCAGTTTTTCTGCGGGAGGCACTGAAGCTTTCTTT,CASSFSAGGTEAFF
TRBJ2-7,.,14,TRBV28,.,TGTGCCAGCAGTCCTGGGTTGCTGGGTTACGAGCAGTACTTC,CASSPGLLGYEQYF